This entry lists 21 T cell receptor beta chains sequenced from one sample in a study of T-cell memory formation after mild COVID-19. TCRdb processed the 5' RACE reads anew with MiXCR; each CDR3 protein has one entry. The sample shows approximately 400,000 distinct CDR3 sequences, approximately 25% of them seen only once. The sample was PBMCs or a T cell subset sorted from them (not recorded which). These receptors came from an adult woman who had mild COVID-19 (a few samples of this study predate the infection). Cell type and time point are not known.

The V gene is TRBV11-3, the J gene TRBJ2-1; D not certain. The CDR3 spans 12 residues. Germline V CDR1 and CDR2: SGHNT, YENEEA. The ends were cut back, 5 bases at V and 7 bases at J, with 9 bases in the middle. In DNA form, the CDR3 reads TGTGCCAGCAGCCCCCGGACGAATGAGCAGTTCTTC. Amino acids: CASSPRTNEQFF.

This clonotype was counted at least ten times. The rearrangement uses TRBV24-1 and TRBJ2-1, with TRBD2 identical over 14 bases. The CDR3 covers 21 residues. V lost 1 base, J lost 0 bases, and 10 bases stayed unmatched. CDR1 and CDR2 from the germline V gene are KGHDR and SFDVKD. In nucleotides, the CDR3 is TGTGCCACCAGTGATTTTTTGGGGACTAGCGGGGGCCTCAGCTCCTACAATGAGCAGTTCTTC. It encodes CATSDFLGTSGGLSSYNEQFF.

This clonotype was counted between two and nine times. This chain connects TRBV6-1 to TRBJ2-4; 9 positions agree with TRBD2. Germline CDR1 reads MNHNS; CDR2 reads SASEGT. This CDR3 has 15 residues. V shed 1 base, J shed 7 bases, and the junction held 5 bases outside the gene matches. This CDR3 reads CASSEEGLAGNIQYF. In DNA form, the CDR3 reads TGTGCCAGCAGTGAAGAGGGGCTAGCGGGGAACATTCAGTACTTC.

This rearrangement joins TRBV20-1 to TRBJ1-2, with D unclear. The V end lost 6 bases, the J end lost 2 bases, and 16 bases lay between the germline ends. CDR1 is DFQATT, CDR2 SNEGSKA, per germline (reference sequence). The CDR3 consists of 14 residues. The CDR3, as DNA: TGCAGTGCCCCCCCGGAGAGGGAGAACTATGGCTACACCTTC. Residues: CSAPPERENYGYTF.

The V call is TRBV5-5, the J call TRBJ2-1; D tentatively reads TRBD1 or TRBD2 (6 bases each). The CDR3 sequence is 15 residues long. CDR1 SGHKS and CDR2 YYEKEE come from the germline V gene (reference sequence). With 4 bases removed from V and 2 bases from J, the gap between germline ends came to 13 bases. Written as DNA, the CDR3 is TGTGCCAGCAGCCTGAGGGGGGACCCCTACAATGAGCAGTTCTTC. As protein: CASSLRGDPYNEQFF.

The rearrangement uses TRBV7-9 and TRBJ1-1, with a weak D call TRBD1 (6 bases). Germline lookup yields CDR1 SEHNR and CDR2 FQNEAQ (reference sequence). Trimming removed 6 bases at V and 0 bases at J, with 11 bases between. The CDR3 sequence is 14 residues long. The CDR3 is CASSQQGMNTEAFF. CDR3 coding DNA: TGTGCCAGCAGTCAACAGGGAATGAACACTGAAGCTTTCTTT. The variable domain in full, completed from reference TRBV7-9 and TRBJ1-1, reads DTGVSQNPRHKITKRGQNVTFRCDPISEHNRLYWYRQTLGQGPEFLTYFQNEAQLEKSRLLSDRFSAERPKGSFSTLEIQRTEQGDSAMYLCASSQQGMNTEAFFGQGTRLTVV.

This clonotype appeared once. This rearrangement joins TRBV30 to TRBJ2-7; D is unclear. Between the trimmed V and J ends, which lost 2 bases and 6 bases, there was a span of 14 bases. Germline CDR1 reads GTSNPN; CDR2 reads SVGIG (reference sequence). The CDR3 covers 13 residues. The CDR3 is CAWSLRRRLEQYF. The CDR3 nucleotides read TGTGCCTGGAGTCTTCGACGGCGGCTCGAGCAGTACTTC. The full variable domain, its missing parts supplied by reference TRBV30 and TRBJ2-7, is SQTIHQWPATLVQPVGSPLSLECTVEGTSNPNLYWYRQAAGRGLQLLFYSVGIGQISSEVPQNLSASRPQDRQFILSSKKLLLSDSGFYLCAWSLRRRLEQYFGPGTRLTVT.

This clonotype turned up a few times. The CDR3: CASSLRDISYNSPLHF. The CDR3 DNA is TGTGCCAGCAGTTTAAGGGACATCTCCTATAATTCACCCCTCCACTTT. The rearrangement links TRBV12-3 or TRBV12-4 to TRBJ1-6; TRBD1 might be the D (6 bases). Trimming pared 2 bases from V and 0 bases from J, leaving 8 bases between. The CDR3 runs 16 residues.

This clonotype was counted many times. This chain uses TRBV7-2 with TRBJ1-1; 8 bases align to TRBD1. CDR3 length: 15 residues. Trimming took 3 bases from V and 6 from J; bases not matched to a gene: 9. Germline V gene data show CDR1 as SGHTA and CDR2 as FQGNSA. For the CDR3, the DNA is TGTGCCAGCAGCTTCCTCGGACAGGGAGTCTCTGAAGCTTTCTTT. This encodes CASSFLGQGVSEAFF. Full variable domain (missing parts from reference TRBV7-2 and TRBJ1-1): GAGVSQSPSNKVTEKGKDVELRCDPISGHTALYWYRQSLGQGLEFLIYFQGNSAPDKSGLPSDRFSAERTGGSVSTLTIQRTQQEDSAVYLCASSFLGQGVSEAFFGQGTRLTVV.

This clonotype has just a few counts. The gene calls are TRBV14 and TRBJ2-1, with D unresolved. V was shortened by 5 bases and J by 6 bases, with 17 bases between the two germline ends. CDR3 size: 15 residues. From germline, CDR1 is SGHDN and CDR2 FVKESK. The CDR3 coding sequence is TGTGCCAGCAGCAGTACATGGCGCCCGCGCAATGAGCAGTTCTTC. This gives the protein CASSSTWRPRNEQFF.

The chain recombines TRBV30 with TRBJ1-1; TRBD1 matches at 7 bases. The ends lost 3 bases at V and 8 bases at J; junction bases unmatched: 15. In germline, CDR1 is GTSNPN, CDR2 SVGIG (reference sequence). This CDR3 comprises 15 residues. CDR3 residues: CAWSDYPQGNLEAFF. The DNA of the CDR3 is TGTGCCTGGAGCGATTACCCACAGGGGAATTTAGAAGCTTTCTTT.

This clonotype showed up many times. CDR3 protein: CSVEGTGSVYGYTF. CDR3 in DNA: TGCAGCGTTGAAGGCACAGGGTCGGTCTATGGCTACACCTTC. This chain connects TRBV29-1 to TRBJ1-2; D possibly corresponds to TRBD1 (6 bases). The CDR3 is 14 residues long. V lost 1 base and J lost 4, with 13 bases in between. Germline CDR1 is SQVTM and CDR2 is ANQGSEA. The variable domain in full, completed from reference TRBV29-1 and TRBJ1-2, reads SAVISQKPSRDICQRGTSLTIQCQVDSQVTMMFWYRQQPGQSLTLIATANQGSEATYESGFVIDKFPISRPNLTFSTLTVSNMSPEDSSIYLCSVEGTGSVYGYTFGSGTRLTVV.

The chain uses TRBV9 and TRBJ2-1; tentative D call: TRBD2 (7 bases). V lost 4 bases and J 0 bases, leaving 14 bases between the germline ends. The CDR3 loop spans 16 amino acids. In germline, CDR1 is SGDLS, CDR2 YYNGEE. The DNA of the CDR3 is TGTGCCAGCAGCCCGGGGGGCTTAAGCTCCTACAATGAGCAGTTCTTC. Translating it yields CASSPGGLSSYNEQFF.

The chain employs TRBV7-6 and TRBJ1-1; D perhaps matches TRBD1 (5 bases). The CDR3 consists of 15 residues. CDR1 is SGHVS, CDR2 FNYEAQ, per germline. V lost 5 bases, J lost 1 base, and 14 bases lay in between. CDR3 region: CASSKGPRPNTEAFF. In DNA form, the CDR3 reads TGTGCCAGCAGCAAGGGACCTCGGCCGAACACTGAAGCTTTCTTT.

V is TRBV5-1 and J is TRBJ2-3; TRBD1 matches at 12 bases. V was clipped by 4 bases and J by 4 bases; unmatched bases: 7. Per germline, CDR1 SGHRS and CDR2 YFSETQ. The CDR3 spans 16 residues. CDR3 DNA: TGCGCCAGCAGCCCGGGACAGGGGGCATATTCAGATACGCAGTATTTT. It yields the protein CASSPGQGAYSDTQYF.

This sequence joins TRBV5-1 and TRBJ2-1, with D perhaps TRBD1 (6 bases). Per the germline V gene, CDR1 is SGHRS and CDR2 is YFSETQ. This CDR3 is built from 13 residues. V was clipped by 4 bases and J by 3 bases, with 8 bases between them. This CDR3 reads CASSKTGYNEQFF. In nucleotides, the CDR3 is TGCGCCAGCAGCAAGACAGGCTACAATGAGCAGTTCTTC.

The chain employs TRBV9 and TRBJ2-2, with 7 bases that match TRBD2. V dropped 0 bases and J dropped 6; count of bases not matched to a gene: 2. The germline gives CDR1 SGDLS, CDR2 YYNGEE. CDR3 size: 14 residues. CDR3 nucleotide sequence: TGTGCCAGCAGCGTAGGCGGGAGTCCCGGGGAGCTGTTTTTT. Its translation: CASSVGGSPGELFF. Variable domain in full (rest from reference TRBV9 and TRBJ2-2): DSGVTQTPKHLITATGQRVTLRCSPRSGDLSVYWYQQSLDQGLQFLIQYYNGEERAKGNILERFSAQQFPDLHSELNLSSLELGDSALYFCASSVGGSPGELFFGEGSRLTVL.

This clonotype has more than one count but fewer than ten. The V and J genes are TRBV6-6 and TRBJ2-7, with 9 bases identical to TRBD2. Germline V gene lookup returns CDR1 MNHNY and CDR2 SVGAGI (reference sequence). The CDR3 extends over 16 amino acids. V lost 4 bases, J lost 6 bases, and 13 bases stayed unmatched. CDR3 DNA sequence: TGTGCCAGCAGTTCCCCTGGCGGGAGGGCCCGAGGCGAGCAGTACTTC. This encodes CASSSPGGRARGEQYF.

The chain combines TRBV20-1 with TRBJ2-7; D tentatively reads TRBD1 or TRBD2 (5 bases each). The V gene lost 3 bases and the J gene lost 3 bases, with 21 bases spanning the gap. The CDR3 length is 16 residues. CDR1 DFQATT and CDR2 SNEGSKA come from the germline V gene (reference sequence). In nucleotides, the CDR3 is TGCAGTGCTAGTCTTGGGGGTAGGGCCAGCGGCTACGAGCAGTACTTC. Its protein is CSASLGGRASGYEQYF.

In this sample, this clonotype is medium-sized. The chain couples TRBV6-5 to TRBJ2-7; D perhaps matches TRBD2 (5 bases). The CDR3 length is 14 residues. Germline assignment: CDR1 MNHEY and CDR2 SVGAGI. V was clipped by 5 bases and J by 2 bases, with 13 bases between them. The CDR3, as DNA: TGTGCCAGCAGTCCCCTAGGAGGCCCCTACGAGCAGTACTTC. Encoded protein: CASSPLGGPYEQYF.

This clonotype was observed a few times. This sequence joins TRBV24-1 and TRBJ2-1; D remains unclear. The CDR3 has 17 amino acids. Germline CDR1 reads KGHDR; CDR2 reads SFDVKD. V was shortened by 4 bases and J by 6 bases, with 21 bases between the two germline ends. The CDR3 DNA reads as TGTGCCACCAGTGACCTCTCGCAGGCCCCTAGTTTCAATGAGCAGTTCTTC. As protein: CATSDLSQAPSFNEQFF.